This entry lists 11 T cell receptor beta chains sequenced from one sample in a study of T cells in Graves' hyperthyroidism and ophthalmopathy. TCR beta CDR3 sequences were amplified from RNA transcripts. HTBI primers were the set used in a first-round RT-PCR of the TCR CDR3. TCRdb independently ran MiXCR on the multiplex PCR reads; one entry per CDR3 protein. Of about 740,000 distinct CDR3 sequences listed, 14% were seen once; the top ten hold roughly 10%. Input material: blood. Source of these receptors: a woman aged 18-29 years with Graves' hyperthyroidism.

This chain joins TRBV20-1 and TRBJ2-2; perhaps TRBD1 as D (6 bases). V gave up 6 bases and J gave up 0 bases, with 20 bases separating them. CDR1 and CDR2 (germline): DFQATT, SNEGSKA (reference sequence). The CDR3 has 17 residues. For the CDR3, the DNA is TGCAGTGCAGGCGGCCAGGGGCGAAAGACGAACACCGGGGAGCTGTTTTTT. As protein: CSAGGQGRKTNTGELFF.

This clonotype was picked up a small number of times. V usage is TRBV6-2 or TRBV6-3 and J usage is TRBJ1-5, with D possibly matching TRBD1 (5 bases). Germline-derived CDR1 and CDR2 are MNHEY and SVGEGT. Trimming cost V 4 bases and J 8 bases, with 12 bases left between them. CDR3 length: 13 residues. CDR3 loop: CASSSQGWEPQHF. The DNA for the CDR3 is TGTGCCAGCAGTTCGCAGGGATGGGAGCCCCAGCATTTT.

The chain recombines TRBV5-4 with TRBJ2-1; D may be TRBD2 (5 bases). Looked up from germline, CDR1 is SGHNT and CDR2 is YYREEE (reference sequence). The CDR3 is 15 amino acids. The ends were cut back, 0 bases at V and 8 bases at J, with 15 bases in the middle. The CDR3 here is CASSLGPRNGDEQFF. The DNA for the CDR3 is TGTGCCAGCAGCTTGGGACCTAGAAACGGGGATGAGCAGTTCTTC.

At least ten counts were recorded for this clonotype. This chain joins TRBV30 and TRBJ2-5, with 7 bases fitting TRBD2. Germline lookup yields CDR1 GTSNPN and CDR2 SVGIG (reference sequence). This CDR3 is built from 16 residues. V dropped 1 base and J dropped 2; count of bases not matched to a gene: 10. The CDR3 loop is CAWSGASGKRQETQYF. As DNA, the CDR3 is TGTGCCTGGAGTGGCGCTAGCGGCAAGAGGCAAGAGACCCAGTACTTC.

The V call is TRBV6-1, the J call TRBJ2-5, with 10 bases that match TRBD2. The CDR3 length is 17 residues. With V trimmed by 7 bases and J by 3 bases, 14 bases remained unmatched. CDR1 and CDR2 from the germline V gene are MNHNS and SASEGT. CDR3 amino acids: CASIPNKGLAIKETQYF. Here the CDR3 DNA reads TGTGCCAGCATCCCAAATAAGGGACTAGCGATAAAAGAGACCCAGTACTTC.

This clonotype was seen a few times. The chain links TRBV10-3 to TRBJ2-7, with TRBD2 identical over 7 bases. Trimming at V came to 3 bases and at J to 5 bases, leaving 7 bases not matched to a gene. Germline loops: CDR1 ENHRY, CDR2 SYGVKD. The CDR3 runs 14 residues. The CDR3 here is CAISDGGSNDEQYF. In DNA, the CDR3 is TGTGCCATCAGTGATGGCGGGAGCAACGACGAGCAGTACTTC.

This clonotype came up many times. The CDR3 protein is CASSLRLRGLQETQYF. The CDR3 DNA is TGTGCCAGCAGCTTACGTCTTCGGGGGTTGCAAGAGACCCAGTACTTC. The chain recombines TRBV7-8 with TRBJ2-5; weak D call: TRBD2 (6 bases). CDR3 length equals 16 residues. Trimming shortened V by 2 bases and J by 2 bases, and 15 bases separated the two germline ends. Germline CDR1 reads SGHVS; CDR2 reads FQNEAQ. Full variable domain (remainder filled in from reference TRBV7-8 and TRBJ2-5): GAGVSQSPRYKVAKRGQDVALRCDPISGHVSLFWYQQALGQGPEFLTYFQNEAQLDKSGLPSDRFFAERPEGSVSTLKIQRTQQEDSAVYLCASSLRLRGLQETQYFGPGTRLLVL.

The V gene is TRBV7-9, the J gene TRBJ2-3, with TRBD2 matching 13 bases. Unmatched junction bases numbered 5, after V lost 6 bases and J lost 2 bases. The CDR3 is 16 residues long. Per the germline V gene, CDR1 is SEHNR and CDR2 is FQNEAQ (reference sequence). This chain's CDR3 is CASRPGLAGNTDTQYF. In DNA, the CDR3 is TGTGCCAGCAGACCGGGACTAGCGGGAAACACAGATACGCAGTATTTT.

This clonotype was seen ten or more times. The CDR3 DNA reads TGTGCCTGGGGACGGATCAATACTGAAGCTTTCTTT. It codes for CAWGRINTEAFF. This rearrangement joins TRBV30 to TRBJ1-1, with D uncertain. CDR3 length: 12 residues. Trimming cost V 5 bases and J 5 bases, with 12 bases left between them. Germline CDR1 and CDR2: GTSNPN and SVGIG (reference sequence).

This clonotype occurred many times. The rearrangement links TRBV12-3 or TRBV12-4 to TRBJ2-3; TRBD2 agrees at 12 bases. The ends lost 6 bases at V and 6 bases at J; junction bases unmatched: 7. The CDR3 contains 15 residues. As DNA, the CDR3 is TGTGCCAGCAGGTTGACTAGCGGGAGTGAGGATACGCAGTATTTT. Residues: CASRLTSGSEDTQYF.

The sample holds a few counts of this clonotype. The J gene is TRBJ2-5, the V gene TRBV12-3 or TRBV12-4, with D maybe TRBD2 (5 bases). The CDR3 is made up of 15 amino acids. Trimming took off 5 bases at V and 6 bases at J, with 19 bases between the two ends. DNA for the CDR3: TGTGCCAGCAGTCTTAAATCCACTAGGGTAAAGACCCAGTACTTC. This encodes CASSLKSTRVKTQYF.